A single sample is the source of the 10 T cell receptor beta chains below, sequenced in a study of T cell repertoires in cytomegalovirus infection (dated by TCRdb to the late 2010s). Their antigen targets remain unknown. Sequencing relied on an Illumina HiSeq 1500. TCRdb reworked the public reads: Q25 trimming with fastp, MiXCR clone assembly, productive beta chains retained. Rows with a matching CDR3 protein are joined into one entry that keeps the most common DNA and genes. The sample data list some 900,000 distinct CDR3 sequences, and 32% of these were observed just once. The ten largest clones capture around 12% of the sample. Per the publication, the treatment or condition label means: in vitro stimulation with specific CMV peptide epitopes to enrich CMV-specific T cells. The specimen was cultured CD8+ T cells from PBMCs, collected from culture after CMV antigen stimulation. Source of these receptors: a human donor in good health (CMV status not recorded). Some clones in this sample may be carry-over from other donors' samples.

This chain links TRBV7-9 with TRBJ1-1; possible D gene TRBD1, 5 bases. Germline values: CDR1 SEHNR, CDR2 FQNEAQ (reference sequence). The CDR3 covers 11 residues. V was pared by 5 bases and J by 11 bases, with 12 bases between. CDR3 DNA: TGTGCCAGCAGCACGGGGGTTGGGGCTTTCTTT. Translating gives CASSTGVGAFF. Full variable domain (remainder filled in from reference TRBV7-9 and TRBJ1-1): DTGVSQNPRHKITKRGQNVTFRCDPISEHNRLYWYRQTLGQGPEFLTYFQNEAQLEKSRLLSDRFSAERPKGSFSTLEIQRTEQGDSAMYLCASSTGVGAFFGQGTRLTVV.

A few counts support this clonotype. This chain joins TRBV15 and TRBJ2-2; the D is unclear. Germline CDR1 and CDR2: LNHNV and YYDKDF (reference sequence). There are 14 residues in the CDR3. Trimming took off 6 bases at V and 2 bases at J, with 10 bases between the two ends. The CDR3 DNA is TGTGCCACCAGAGGCGACATTAACACCGGGGAGCTGTTTTTT. It yields the protein CATRGDINTGELFF.

This chain connects TRBV13 to TRBJ2-7, with D unresolved. V was cut by 0 bases and J by 5 bases, with 20 bases left in between. The CDR3 is 17 amino acids. CDR1 PRHDT and CDR2 FYEKMQ come from the germline V gene (reference sequence). The CDR3 DNA sequence: TGTGCCAGCAGCTTAGGCCGAAGTCTCCATGGTGGCGACGAGCAGTACGTC. It yields the protein CASSLGRSLHGGDEQYV.

This clonotype came up a few times. This chain joins TRBV27 and TRBJ1-5; TRBD1 matches at 9 bases. J was trimmed by 6 bases and V by 6 bases; bases with no gene match: 6. This CDR3 spans 14 amino acids. CDR1 and CDR2 from the germline V gene are MNHEY and SMNVEV (reference sequence). CDR3 sequence (DNA): TGTGCCAGCAGGACACAGGGGGCCGGTCAGCCCCAGCATTTT. Translated, it gives CASRTQGAGQPQHF.

The chain carries TRBV4-1 and TRBJ2-3; 11 bases align to TRBD2. Germline CDR1 and CDR2: MGHRA and YSYEKL. The CDR3 sequence is 18 residues long. V gave up 1 base and J gave up 1 base; unmatched junction bases: 7. CDR3 sequence (DNA): TGCGCCAGCAGCCAAGGGCTAGCGGGGGGTGTGGGCACAGATACGCAGTATTTT. Its protein product is CASSQGLAGGVGTDTQYF.

This chain connects TRBV6-6 to TRBJ2-1; TRBD2 matches at 10 bases. Trimming took 6 bases from V and 7 from J; bases not matched to a gene: 15. The germline V gene encodes CDR1 MNHNY and CDR2 SVGAGI (reference sequence). This CDR3 is built from 17 residues. The CDR3 DNA sequence: TGTGCCAGCAGCTACATCCACCCAGCGGGGGGGCCGAATGAGCAGTTCTTC. Protein sequence: CASSYIHPAGGPNEQFF.

The J gene is TRBJ2-3, the V gene TRBV2, with 8 positions matching TRBD1. V lost 8 bases and J lost 6; bases outside the gene matches: 13. The CDR3 contains 15 residues. Germline V gene sequence: CDR1 SNHLY, CDR2 FYNNEI. In nucleotides, the CDR3 is TGTGCCAGCCAGGGAGTTGGACAGGGTACGGATACGCAGTATTTT. Amino acids: CASQGVGQGTDTQYF.

This sequence joins TRBV5-6 and TRBJ2-1, with a weak D call TRBD1 (6 bases). This CDR3 has 16 residues. The V gene's germline CDR1 is SGHDT and CDR2 YYEEEE. Between the trimmed V and J ends, which lost 3 bases and 0 bases, there was a span of 13 bases. The CDR3 loop reads CASSSPHRASYNEQFF. Written as DNA, the CDR3 is TGTGCCAGCAGCTCCCCCCACAGGGCCTCCTACAATGAGCAGTTCTTC.

This clonotype was recorded a few times. The chain recombines TRBV19 with TRBJ1-2; D is perhaps TRBD1 (6 bases). Germline values: CDR1 LNHDA, CDR2 SQIVND (reference sequence). The CDR3 is 13 residues long. V lost 9 bases and J lost 2, with 13 bases in between. The CDR3 DNA is TGTGCCAGCTTAAACAGGGAGAACTATGGCTACACCTTC. Its protein is CASLNRENYGYTF.

There are a few counts of this clonotype. CDR3 bases: TGCGCCAGCAGCCGACGTTGGGGCAGGGAATACCAAGAGACCCAGTACTTC. It translates to CASSRRWGREYQETQYF. The chain has TRBV5-1 and TRBJ2-5; tentative D call: TRBD1 (5 bases). The CDR3 covers 17 residues. V was clipped by 4 bases and J by 0 bases, with 19 bases between them. In germline, CDR1 is SGHRS, CDR2 YFSETQ.